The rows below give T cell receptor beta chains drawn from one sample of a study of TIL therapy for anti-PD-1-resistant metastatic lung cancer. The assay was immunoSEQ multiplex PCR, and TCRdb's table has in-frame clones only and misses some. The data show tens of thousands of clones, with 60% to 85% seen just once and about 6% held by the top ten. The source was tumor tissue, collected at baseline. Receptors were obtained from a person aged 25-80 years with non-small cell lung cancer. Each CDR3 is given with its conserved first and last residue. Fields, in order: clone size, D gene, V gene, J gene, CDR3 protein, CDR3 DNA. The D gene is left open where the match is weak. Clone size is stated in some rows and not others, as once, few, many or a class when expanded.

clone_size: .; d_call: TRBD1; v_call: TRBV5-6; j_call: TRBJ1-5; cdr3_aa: CASSQGTGTLRSQHF; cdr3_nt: TGTGCCAGCAGCCAAGGGACAGGCACTCTTCGGTCCCAGCATTTT
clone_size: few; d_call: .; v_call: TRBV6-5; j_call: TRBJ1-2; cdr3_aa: CASTPDSGFNYGYTF; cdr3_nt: TGTGCCAGCACCCCCGACAGCGGATTCAACTATGGCTACACCTTC
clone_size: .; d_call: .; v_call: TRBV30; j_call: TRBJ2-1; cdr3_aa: CAIQGQISYNEQFF; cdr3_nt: TGTGCCATCCAAGGGCAGATTTCCTACAATGAGCAGTTCTTC
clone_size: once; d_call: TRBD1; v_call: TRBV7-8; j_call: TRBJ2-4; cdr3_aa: CASSLAGQGGIQYF; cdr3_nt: TGTGCCAGCAGCTTAGCCGGACAGGGAGGCATTCAGTACTTC
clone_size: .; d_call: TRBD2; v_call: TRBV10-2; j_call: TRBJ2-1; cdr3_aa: CASSYGTSGRNEQFF; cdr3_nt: TGCGCCAGCAGTTACGGGACTAGCGGGAGAAATGAGCAGTTCTTC
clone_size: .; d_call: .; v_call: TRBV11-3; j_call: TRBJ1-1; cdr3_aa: CASSFGSNTEAFF; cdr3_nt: TGTGCCAGCAGCTTCGGTTCTAACACTGAAGCTTTCTTT
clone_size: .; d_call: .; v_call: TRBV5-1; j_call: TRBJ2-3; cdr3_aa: CASSFPGDTDTQYF; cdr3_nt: TGCGCCAGCAGCTTCCCAGGAGACACAGATACGCAGTATTTT
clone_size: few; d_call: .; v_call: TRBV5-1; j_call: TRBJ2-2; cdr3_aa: CASSLRVANTGELFF; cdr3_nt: TGCGCCAGCAGCTTGAGGGTCGCGAACACCGGGGAGCTGTTTTTT
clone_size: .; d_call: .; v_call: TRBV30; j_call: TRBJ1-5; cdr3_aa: CAWSQPLNQPQHF; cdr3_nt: TGTGCCTGGAGTCAACCGCTCAATCAGCCCCAGCATTTT
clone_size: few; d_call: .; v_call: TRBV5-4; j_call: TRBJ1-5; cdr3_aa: CASSLWGQPQHF; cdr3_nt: TGTGCCAGCAGCCTATGGGGTCAGCCCCAGCATTTT
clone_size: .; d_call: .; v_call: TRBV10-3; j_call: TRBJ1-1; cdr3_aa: CAISEVGSSGEAFF; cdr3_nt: TGTGCCATCAGTGAGGTCGGGTCATCTGGTGAAGCTTTCTTT
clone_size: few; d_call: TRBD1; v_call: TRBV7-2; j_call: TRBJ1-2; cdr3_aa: CASSLSPDRGRNYGYTF; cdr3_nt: TGTGCCAGCAGCTTATCCCCGGACAGGGGGCGAAACTATGGCTACACCTTC
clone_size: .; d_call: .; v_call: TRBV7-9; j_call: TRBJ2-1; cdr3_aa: CASSLESAGSYNEQFF; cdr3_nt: TGTGCCAGCAGCTTAGAATCGGCAGGGTCCTACAATGAGCAGTTCTTC
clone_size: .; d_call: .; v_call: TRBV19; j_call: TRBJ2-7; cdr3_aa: CASSSGPYAPYEQYF; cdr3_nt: TGTGCCAGTAGTAGTGGGCCCTACGCTCCATACGAGCAGTACTTC
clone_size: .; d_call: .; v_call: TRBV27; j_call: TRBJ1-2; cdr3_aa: CASSFSGDGYTF; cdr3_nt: TGTGCCAGCAGTTTTTCAGGGGATGGCTACACCTTC
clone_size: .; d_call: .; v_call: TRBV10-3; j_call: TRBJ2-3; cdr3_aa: CAISDQSPPDTQYF; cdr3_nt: TGTGCCATCAGTGACCAGAGCCCCCCAGATACGCAGTATTTT
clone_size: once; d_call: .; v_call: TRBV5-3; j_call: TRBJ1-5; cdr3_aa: CARSLVGQTRNQPQHF; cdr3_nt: TGTGCCAGAAGCTTGGTAGGGCAGACCCGCAATCAGCCCCAGCATTTT
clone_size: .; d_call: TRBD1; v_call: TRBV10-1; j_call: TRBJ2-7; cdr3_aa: CATTQDRMDYEQYF; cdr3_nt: TGCGCCACCACCCAGGACAGGATGGACTACGAGCAGTACTTC
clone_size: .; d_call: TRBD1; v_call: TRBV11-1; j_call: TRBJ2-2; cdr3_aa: CASSFGTGGPGELFF; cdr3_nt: TGTGCCAGCAGCTTCGGGACAGGGGGACCCGGGGAGCTGTTTTTT
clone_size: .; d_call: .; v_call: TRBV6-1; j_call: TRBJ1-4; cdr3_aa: CASVAGAFEKLFF; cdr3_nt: TGTGCCAGCGTTGCGGGGGCATTTGAAAAACTGTTTTTT
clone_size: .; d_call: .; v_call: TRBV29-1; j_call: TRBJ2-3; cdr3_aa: CSLRWGGGMIDTQYF; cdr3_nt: TGCAGCCTCCGATGGGGCGGGGGCATGATAGATACGCAGTATTTT
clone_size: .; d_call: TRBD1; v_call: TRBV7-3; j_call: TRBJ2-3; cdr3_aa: CASSLDRARRGTDTQYF; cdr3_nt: TGTGCCAGCAGCTTGGACAGGGCGAGGAGGGGCACAGATACGCAGTATTTT
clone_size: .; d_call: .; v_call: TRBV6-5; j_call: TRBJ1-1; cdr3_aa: CASSYWLGLDTEAFF; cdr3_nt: TGTGCCAGCAGTTACTGGTTGGGCTTGGACACTGAAGCTTTCTTT
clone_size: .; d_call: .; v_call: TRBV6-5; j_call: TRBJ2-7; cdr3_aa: CASRARGNYEQYF; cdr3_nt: TGTGCCAGCAGAGCAAGGGGGAATTACGAGCAGTACTTC
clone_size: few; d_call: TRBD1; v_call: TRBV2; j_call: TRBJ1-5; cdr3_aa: CASSAYGTGEGNSNQPQHF; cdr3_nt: TGTGCCAGCAGTGCGTACGGGACAGGGGAGGGGAATAGCAATCAGCCCCAGCATTTT
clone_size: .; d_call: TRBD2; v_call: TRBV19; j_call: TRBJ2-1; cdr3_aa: CASSGTSPATEQFF; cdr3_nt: TGTGCCAGTAGCGGGACTAGTCCCGCAACAGAGCAGTTCTTC
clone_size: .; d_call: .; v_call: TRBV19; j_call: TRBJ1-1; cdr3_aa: CASSRVERNTEAFF; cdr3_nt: TGTGCCAGTAGTCGGGTGGAGAGGAACACTGAAGCTTTCTTT
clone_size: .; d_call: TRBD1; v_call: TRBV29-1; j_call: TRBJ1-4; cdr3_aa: CSVRDRGTFEKLFF; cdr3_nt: TGCAGCGTGAGGGACAGGGGAACTTTTGAAAAACTGTTTTTT
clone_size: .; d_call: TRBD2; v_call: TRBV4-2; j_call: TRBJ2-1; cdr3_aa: CASSQAGLAGGDNEQFF; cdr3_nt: TGTGCCAGCAGCCAAGCAGGGCTAGCGGGAGGGGACAATGAGCAGTTCTTC
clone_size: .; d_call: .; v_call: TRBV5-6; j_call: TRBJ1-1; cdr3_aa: CASSLRGGRWINTEAFF; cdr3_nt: TGTGCCAGCAGCCTCCGAGGTGGGCGGTGGATTAACACTGAAGCTTTCTTT
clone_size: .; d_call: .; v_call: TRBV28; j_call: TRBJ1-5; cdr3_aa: CASRPFLRGTNQPQHF; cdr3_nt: TGTGCCAGCAGACCTTTCCTTCGAGGGACCAATCAGCCCCAGCATTTT
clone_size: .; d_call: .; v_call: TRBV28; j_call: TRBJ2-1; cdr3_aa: CASSLPLNEQFF; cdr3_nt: TGTGCCAGCAGTTTACCCCTCAATGAGCAGTTCTTC
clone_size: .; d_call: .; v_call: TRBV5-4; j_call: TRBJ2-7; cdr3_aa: CASSYPLREQYF; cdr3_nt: TGTGCCAGCAGCTACCCACTGCGCGAGCAGTACTTC
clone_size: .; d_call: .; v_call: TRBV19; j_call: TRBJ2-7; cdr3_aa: CASSIKDFPTYEQYF; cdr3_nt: TGTGCCAGTAGTATTAAGGATTTCCCGACCTACGAGCAGTACTTC
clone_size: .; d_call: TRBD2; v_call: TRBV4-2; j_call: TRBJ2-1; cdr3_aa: CASSLRGITSGGTYNEQFF; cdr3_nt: TGTGCCAGCAGCCTACGAGGCATTACTAGCGGGGGGACCTACAATGAGCAGTTCTTC
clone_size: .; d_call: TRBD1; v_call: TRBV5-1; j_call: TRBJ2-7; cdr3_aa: CASSKPGQGTYEQYF; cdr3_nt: TGCGCCAGCAGCAAACCGGGACAGGGAACCTACGAGCAGTACTTC
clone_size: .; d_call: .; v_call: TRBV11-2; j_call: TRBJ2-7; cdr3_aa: CASSLLDGGEQYF; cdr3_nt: TGTGCCAGCAGCTTACTTGACGGGGGCGAGCAGTACTTC
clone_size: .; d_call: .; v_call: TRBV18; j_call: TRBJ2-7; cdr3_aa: CASSPAAGPNYEQYF; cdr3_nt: TGTGCCAGCTCACCGGCGGCGGGACCCAACTACGAGCAGTACTTC
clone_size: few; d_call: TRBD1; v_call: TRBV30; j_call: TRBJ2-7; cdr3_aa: CAWSGLTPTGTGGRYEQYF; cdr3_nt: TGTGCCTGGAGTGGCCTTACCCCAACCGGGACAGGGGGCAGGTACGAGCAGTACTTC
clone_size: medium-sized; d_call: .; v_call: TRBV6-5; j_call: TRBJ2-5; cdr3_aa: CASSYSKTQYF; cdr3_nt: TGTGCCAGCAGTTACAGTAAGACCCAGTACTTC
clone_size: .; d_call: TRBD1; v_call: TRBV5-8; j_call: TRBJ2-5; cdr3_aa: CASNTGGGETQYF; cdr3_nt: TGTGCCAGCAACACAGGGGGCGGGGAGACCCAGTACTTC
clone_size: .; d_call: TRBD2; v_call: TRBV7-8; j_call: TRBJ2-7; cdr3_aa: CASSLAGGPGEQYF; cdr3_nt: TGTGCCAGCAGCCTAGCGGGAGGGCCGGGCGAGCAGTACTTC
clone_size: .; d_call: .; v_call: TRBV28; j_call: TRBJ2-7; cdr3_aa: CASQDPLYEQYF; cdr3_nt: TGTGCCAGCCAGGACCCCCTCTACGAGCAGTACTTC
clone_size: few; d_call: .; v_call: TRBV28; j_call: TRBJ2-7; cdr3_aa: CATDSSNEQYF; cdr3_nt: TGTGCCACCGATTCTAGCAACGAGCAGTACTTC